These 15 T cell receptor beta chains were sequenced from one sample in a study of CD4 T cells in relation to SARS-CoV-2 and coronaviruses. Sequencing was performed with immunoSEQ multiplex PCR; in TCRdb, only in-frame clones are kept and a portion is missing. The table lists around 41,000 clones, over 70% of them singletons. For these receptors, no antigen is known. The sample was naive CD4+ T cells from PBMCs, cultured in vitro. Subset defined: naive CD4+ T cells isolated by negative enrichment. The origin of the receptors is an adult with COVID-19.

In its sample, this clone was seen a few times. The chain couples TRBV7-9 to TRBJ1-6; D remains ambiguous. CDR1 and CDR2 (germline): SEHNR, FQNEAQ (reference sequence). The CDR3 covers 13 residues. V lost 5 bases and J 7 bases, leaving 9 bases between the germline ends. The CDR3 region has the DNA TGTGCCAGCAGCCCCATAGAGAATTCACCCCTCCACTTT. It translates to CASSPIENSPLHF.

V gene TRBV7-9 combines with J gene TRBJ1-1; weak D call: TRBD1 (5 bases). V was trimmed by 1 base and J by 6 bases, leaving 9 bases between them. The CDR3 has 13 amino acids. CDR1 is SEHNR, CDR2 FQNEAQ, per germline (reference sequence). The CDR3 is CASSLEGYAEAFF. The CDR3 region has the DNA TGTGCCAGCAGCTTAGAGGGGTATGCTGAAGCTTTCTTT.

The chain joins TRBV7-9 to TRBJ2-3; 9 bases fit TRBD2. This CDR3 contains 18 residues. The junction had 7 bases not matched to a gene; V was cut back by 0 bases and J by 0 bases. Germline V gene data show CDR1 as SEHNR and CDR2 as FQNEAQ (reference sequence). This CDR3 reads CASSLALGGTSSTDTQYF. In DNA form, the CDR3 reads TGTGCCAGCAGCTTAGCGTTAGGGGGGACTAGCAGCACAGATACGCAGTATTTT.

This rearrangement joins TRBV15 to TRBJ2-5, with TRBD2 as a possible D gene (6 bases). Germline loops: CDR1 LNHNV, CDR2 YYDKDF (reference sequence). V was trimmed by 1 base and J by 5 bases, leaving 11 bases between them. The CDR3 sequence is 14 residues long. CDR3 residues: CATSRVGSGETQYF. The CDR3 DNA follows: TGTGCCACCAGCAGAGTGGGTAGCGGCGAGACCCAGTACTTC. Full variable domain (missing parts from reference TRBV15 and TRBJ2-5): DAMVIQNPRYQVTQFGKPVTLSCSQTLNHNVMYWYQQKSSQAPKLLFHYYDKDFNNEADTPDNFQSRRPNTSFCFLDIRSPGLGDTAMYLCATSRVGSGETQYFGPGTRLLVL.

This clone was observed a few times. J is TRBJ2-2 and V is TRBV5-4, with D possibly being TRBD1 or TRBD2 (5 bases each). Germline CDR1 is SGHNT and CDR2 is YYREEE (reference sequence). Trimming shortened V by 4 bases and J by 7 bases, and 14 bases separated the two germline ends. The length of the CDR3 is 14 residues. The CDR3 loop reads CASSIPGSHGELFF. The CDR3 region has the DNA TGTGCCAGCAGCATACCAGGGAGCCACGGGGAGCTGTTTTTT.

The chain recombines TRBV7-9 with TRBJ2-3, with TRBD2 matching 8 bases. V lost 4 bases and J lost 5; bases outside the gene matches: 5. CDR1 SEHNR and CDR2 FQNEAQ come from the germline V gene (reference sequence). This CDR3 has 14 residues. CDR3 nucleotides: TGTGCCAGCAGCTCACTCCTAGCGGGAGATACGCAGTATTTT. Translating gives CASSSLLAGDTQYF.

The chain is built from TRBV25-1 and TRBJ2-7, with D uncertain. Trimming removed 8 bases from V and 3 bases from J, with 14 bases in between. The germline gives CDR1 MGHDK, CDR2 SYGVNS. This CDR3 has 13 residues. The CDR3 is CASGISVDYEQYF. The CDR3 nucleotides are TGTGCCAGCGGCATAAGTGTCGACTACGAGCAGTACTTC.

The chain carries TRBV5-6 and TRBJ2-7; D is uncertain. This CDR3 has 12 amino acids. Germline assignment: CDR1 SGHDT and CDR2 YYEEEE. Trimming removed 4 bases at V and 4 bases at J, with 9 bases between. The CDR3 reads CASSTGPYEQYF. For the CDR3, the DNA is TGTGCCAGCAGCACGGGTCCTTACGAGCAGTACTTC.

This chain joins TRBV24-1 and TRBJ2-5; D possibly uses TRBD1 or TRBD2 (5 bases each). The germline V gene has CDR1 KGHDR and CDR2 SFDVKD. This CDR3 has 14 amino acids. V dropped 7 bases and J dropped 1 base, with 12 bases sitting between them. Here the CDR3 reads CATRSGGGQETQYF. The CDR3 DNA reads TGTGCCACCAGGAGTGGTGGGGGCCAAGAGACCCAGTACTTC.

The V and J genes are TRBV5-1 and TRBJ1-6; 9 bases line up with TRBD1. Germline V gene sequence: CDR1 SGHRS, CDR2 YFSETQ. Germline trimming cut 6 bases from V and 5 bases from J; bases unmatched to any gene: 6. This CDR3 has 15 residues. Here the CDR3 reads CASTLQGADNSPLHF. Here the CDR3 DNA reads TGCGCCAGCACACTACAGGGGGCGGATAATTCACCCCTCCACTTT.

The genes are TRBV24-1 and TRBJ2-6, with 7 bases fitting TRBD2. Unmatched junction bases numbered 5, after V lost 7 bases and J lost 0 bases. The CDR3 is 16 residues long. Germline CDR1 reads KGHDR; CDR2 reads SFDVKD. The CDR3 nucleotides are TGTGCCACCAGAGCGTCGGGGGGCTCTGGGGCCAACGTCCTGACTTTC. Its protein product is CATRASGGSGANVLTF.

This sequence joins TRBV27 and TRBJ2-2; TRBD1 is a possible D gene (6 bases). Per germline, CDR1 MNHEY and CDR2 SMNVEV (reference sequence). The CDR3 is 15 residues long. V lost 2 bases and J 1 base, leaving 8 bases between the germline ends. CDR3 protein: CASSLSRGNTGELFF. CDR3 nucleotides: TGTGCCAGCAGTTTAAGCAGGGGGAACACCGGGGAGCTGTTTTTT.

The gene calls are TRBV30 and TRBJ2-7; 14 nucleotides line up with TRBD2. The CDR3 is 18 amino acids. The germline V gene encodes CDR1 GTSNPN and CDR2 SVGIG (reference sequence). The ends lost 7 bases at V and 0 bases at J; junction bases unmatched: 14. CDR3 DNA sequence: TGTGCCTCCGTGGATACGGGGACTAGCGGGAGTTTCTCCTACGAGCAGTACTTC. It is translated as CASVDTGTSGSFSYEQYF. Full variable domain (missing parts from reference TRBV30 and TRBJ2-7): SQTIHQWPATLVQPVGSPLSLECTVEGTSNPNLYWYRQAAGRGLQLLFYSVGIGQISSEVPQNLSASRPQDRQFILSSKKLLLSDSGFYLCASVDTGTSGSFSYEQYFGPGTRLTVT.

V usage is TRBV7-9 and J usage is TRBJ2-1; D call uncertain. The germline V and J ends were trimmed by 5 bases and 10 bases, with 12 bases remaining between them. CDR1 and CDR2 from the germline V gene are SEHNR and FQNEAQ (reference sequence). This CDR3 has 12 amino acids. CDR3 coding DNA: TGTGCCAGCAGCCATGCGTCGGGCGAGCAGTTCTTC. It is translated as CASSHASGEQFF.

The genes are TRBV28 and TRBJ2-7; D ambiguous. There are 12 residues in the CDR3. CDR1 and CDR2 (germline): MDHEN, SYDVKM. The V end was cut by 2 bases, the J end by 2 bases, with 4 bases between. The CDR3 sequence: CASSLPTYEQYF. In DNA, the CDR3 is TGTGCCAGCAGTTTACCGACCTACGAGCAGTACTTC.